These 17 T cell receptor beta chains were sequenced from one sample in a study of OX40 agonist ivuxolimab in advanced cancers. The table came from immunoSEQ multiplex PCR; TCRdb's copy has only in-frame clones and leaves some out. This sample has approximately 45,000 clones, with approximately 91% found just once. The sample consisted of CD4+ or CD8+ T cells sorted from blood, taken in a trial of the OX40 agonist ivuxolimab. The source is an adult with an advanced solid tumor such as melanoma, head and neck, liver or kidney cancer.

The chain employs TRBV27 and TRBJ1-6; tentative D call: TRBD1 (5 bases). Germline V gene sequence: CDR1 MNHEY, CDR2 SMNVEV (reference sequence). Trimming stripped 0 bases from V and 1 base from J, with 19 bases between. The CDR3 has 20 residues. CDR3 DNA sequence: TGTGCCAGCAGTTTATCTCCCCCAGGAGCCACAGGATCCTATAATTCACCCCTCCACTTT. Translated, it gives CASSLSPPGATGSYNSPLHF.

The rearrangement uses TRBV5-1 and TRBJ1-5, with a possible D match to TRBD1 (6 bases). Germline-derived CDR1 and CDR2 are SGHRS and YFSETQ. V was trimmed by 3 bases and J by 1 base, leaving 11 bases between them. CDR3 length equals 15 residues. CDR3 in DNA: TGCGCCAGCAGCTCCACCACAGGGAGCAATCAGCCCCAGCATTTT. This gives the protein CASSSTTGSNQPQHF.

The CDR3 loop reads CASSTEFRAAYGTF. CDR3 nucleotide sequence: TGTGCCAGTAGTACCGAATTCCGGGCGGCTTATGGCACCTTC. The chain joins TRBV19 to TRBJ1-2, with unresolved D. CDR3 length: 14 residues. Trimming cost V 4 bases and J 13 bases, with 22 bases left between them. Per germline, CDR1 LNHDA and CDR2 SQIVND (reference sequence).

This chain uses TRBV5-4 with TRBJ1-5; D gene ambiguous. V was pared by 10 bases and J by 11 bases, with 16 bases between. Germline V gene lookup returns CDR1 SGHNT and CDR2 YYREEE (reference sequence). The CDR3 extends over 11 amino acids. DNA for the CDR3: TGTGCCCGTCCTCCCCCATCAGCCCAGCATTTT. Protein: CARPPPSAQHF.

The rearrangement joins TRBV9 to TRBJ2-2, with 9 bases lining up with TRBD2. The germline V gene encodes CDR1 SGDLS and CDR2 YYNGEE. V was pared by 0 bases and J by 6 bases, with 6 bases of the junction left unmatched. The CDR3 is 16 amino acids. CDR3 coding DNA: TGTGCCAGCAGCGTAGGGAGCGGGGGGTTAGCCGGGGAGCTGTTTTTT. Translated: CASSVGSGGLAGELFF.

The chain combines TRBV28 with TRBJ1-1; the D gene is possibly TRBD1 (5 bases). The CDR3 spans 16 residues. Trimming took 5 bases from V and 2 from J, leaving 18 bases between them. CDR1 is MDHEN and CDR2 is SYDVKM in the germline V gene. The CDR3 loop is CASSTPSRASNTEAFF. Written as DNA, the CDR3 is TGTGCCAGCAGTACCCCGTCCAGGGCCTCCAACACTGAAGCTTTCTTT.

The chain couples TRBV5-1 to TRBJ2-2; TRBD1 or TRBD2 may be the D gene (5 bases each). This CDR3 spans 16 amino acids. V was trimmed by 0 bases and J by 2 bases, leaving 11 bases between them. The germline gives CDR1 SGHRS, CDR2 YFSETQ. For the CDR3, the DNA is TGCGCCAGCAGCTTGGGGGACGATTTTAACACCGGGGAGCTGTTTTTT. It encodes CASSLGDDFNTGELFF.

The chain links TRBV28 to TRBJ1-1, with 7 bases aligning to TRBD1. Germline lookup yields CDR1 MDHEN and CDR2 SYDVKM. J was trimmed by 3 bases and V by 3 bases; bases with no gene match: 7. The CDR3 runs 15 residues. The CDR3 protein is CASSLEGGSDTEAFF. The CDR3 nucleotides are TGTGCCAGCAGTTTGGAAGGGGGCTCCGACACTGAAGCTTTCTTT.

The chain is built from TRBV5-4 and TRBJ1-2, with a weak D call TRBD1 (5 bases). The V and J ends lost 0 bases and 0 bases respectively, with 9 bases between them. CDR1 is SGHNT and CDR2 is YYREEE in the germline V gene (reference sequence). CDR3 length: 15 amino acids. The CDR3 nucleotides read TGTGCCAGCAGCTTGGGGATGGGGGCTAACTATGGCTACACCTTC. Its translation is CASSLGMGANYGYTF.

The chain is built from TRBV9 and TRBJ2-7; tentative D call: TRBD2 (7 bases). V was pared by 0 bases and J by 5 bases, with 12 bases between. The CDR3 runs to 14 residues. Germline V gene data show CDR1 as SGDLS and CDR2 as YYNGEE. CDR3 region: CASSVDGGADEQYF. In DNA, the CDR3 is TGTGCCAGCAGCGTAGATGGGGGGGCGGACGAGCAGTACTTC. The variable domain in full, completed from reference TRBV9 and TRBJ2-7, reads DSGVTQTPKHLITATGQRVTLRCSPRSGDLSVYWYQQSLDQGLQFLIQYYNGEERAKGNILERFSAQQFPDLHSELNLSSLELGDSALYFCASSVDGGADEQYFGPGTRLTVT.

The rearrangement uses TRBV5-4 and TRBJ2-3; TRBD2 is a possible D gene (6 bases). Germline V gene lookup returns CDR1 SGHNT and CDR2 YYREEE (reference sequence). CDR3 length equals 13 residues. The ends were cut back, 9 bases at V and 1 base at J, with 12 bases in the middle. In DNA form, the CDR3 reads TGTGCCACGGGGGAGTCCCGCACAGATACGCAGTATTTT. It translates to CATGESRTDTQYF. The complete variable domain, with remaining parts taken from reference TRBV5-4 and TRBJ2-3, reads ETGVTQSPTHLIKTRGQQVTLRCSSQSGHNTVSWYQQALGQGPQFIFQYYREEENGRGNFPPRFSGLQFPNYSSELNVNALELDDSALYLCATGESRTDTQYFGPGTRLTVL.

This rearrangement joins TRBV19 to TRBJ1-2; D is possibly TRBD1 (5 bases). CDR3 size: 15 residues. Trimming took off 10 bases at V and 0 bases at J, with 18 bases between the two ends. The germline gives CDR1 LNHDA, CDR2 SQIVND (reference sequence). The CDR3, as DNA: TGTGCCACCATGGGGGAGATCCAAGCTAACTATGGCTACACCTTC. This encodes CATMGEIQANYGYTF.

V gene TRBV10-2 combines with J gene TRBJ2-3; D uncertain. This CDR3 has 15 amino acids. Trimming pared 6 bases from V and 1 base from J, leaving 14 bases between. Germline values: CDR1 WSHSY, CDR2 SAAADI. The DNA for the CDR3 is TGCGCCAGCAGGAGTGTAGCTGTGGGCACAGATACGCAGTATTTT. It yields the protein CASRSVAVGTDTQYF.

The chain joins TRBV4-1 to TRBJ2-2; weak D call: TRBD1 (5 bases). Germline V gene lookup returns CDR1 MGHRA and CDR2 YSYEKL. There are 16 residues in the CDR3. The V and J ends lost 5 bases and 4 bases respectively, with 17 bases between them. CDR3 coding DNA: TGCGCCAGCAGCTGGGGTCAGGGCGCGAGCACCGGGGAGCTGTTTTTT. Translated: CASSWGQGASTGELFF.

V and J are TRBV7-9 and TRBJ1-3; D not resolved. Germline CDR1 and CDR2: SEHNR and FQNEAQ (reference sequence). This CDR3 has 14 amino acids. V was cut by 2 bases and J by 0 bases, with 5 bases left in between. CDR3 sequence (DNA): TGTGCCAGCAGCTTACTGATCTCTGGAAACACCATATATTTT. Residues: CASSLLISGNTIYF. Full variable domain (remainder filled in from reference TRBV7-9 and TRBJ1-3): DTGVSQNPRHKITKRGQNVTFRCDPISEHNRLYWYRQTLGQGPEFLTYFQNEAQLEKSRLLSDRFSAERPKGSFSTLEIQRTEQGDSAMYLCASSLLISGNTIYFGEGSWLTVV.

The gene calls are TRBV29-1 and TRBJ1-2; D uncertain. Germline CDR1 is SQVTM and CDR2 is ANQGSEA. Trimming pared 4 bases from V and 4 bases from J, leaving 7 bases between. The CDR3 spans 11 residues. CDR3 in amino acids: CSVVTGYGYTF. The CDR3 DNA is TGCAGCGTTGTTACCGGCTATGGCTACACCTTC.

The CDR3 here is CASRRLEISEQFF. The CDR3 DNA follows: TGTGCCAGCAGGAGACTAGAGATTAGTGAGCAGTTCTTC. The chain carries TRBV27 and TRBJ2-1; D is perhaps TRBD2 (6 bases). The germline gives CDR1 MNHEY, CDR2 SMNVEV (reference sequence). The CDR3 loop spans 13 amino acids. Trimming took off 6 bases at V and 9 bases at J, with 15 bases between the two ends.